Described below is a single T cell receptor (beta chain) sequence and its context. Its antigen remains unknown. The data originate from a study of graft-versus-host responses after intestinal transplantation. Turning to the study itself: Multivisceral, liver-intestinal, or isolated intestinal grafts went to recipients. All recipients got anti-thymocyte globulin induction, then tacrolimus and steroids for approximately 3 years.

The CDR3 is made up of 15 amino acids. V lost 0 bases to trimming and J lost 6 bases; unmatched junction nucleotides: 4. CDR1 is SGDLS and CDR2 is YYNGEE in the germline V gene. Here immunoSEQ multiplex PCR was the method, and the copy in TCRdb shows in-frame clones only, minus some. The repertoire holds some 120,000 clones, with 85% to 95% as singletons. The chain has TRBV9 and TRBJ2-3; 10 bases fit TRBD2. Sequenced material: unstimulated CD8+ T cells sorted from spleen or lymph node cells, taken before transplant. The sequence was collected from a human donor who was the organ donor for an intestinal transplant. The CDR3 sequence: CASSVGLAGADTQYF. As DNA, the CDR3 is TGTGCCAGCAGCGTAGGGCTAGCGGGAGCGGATACGCAGTATTTT.